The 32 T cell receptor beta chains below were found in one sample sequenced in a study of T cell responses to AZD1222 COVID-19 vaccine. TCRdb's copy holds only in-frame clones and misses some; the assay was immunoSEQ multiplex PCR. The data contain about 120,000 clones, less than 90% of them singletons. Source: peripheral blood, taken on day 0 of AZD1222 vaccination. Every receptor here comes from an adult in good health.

The CDR3 spells CASSGRSNTGELFF. The CDR3 DNA follows: TGTGCCAGTAGCGGGAGGTCGAACACCGGGGAGCTGTTTTTT. J is TRBJ2-2 and V is TRBV18, with 10 bases that match TRBD2. Germline V CDR1 and CDR2: KGHSH, LQKENI. CDR3 length: 14 residues. The J segment lost 0 bases and the V segment lost 9 bases, leaving 1 base of the junction unmatched.

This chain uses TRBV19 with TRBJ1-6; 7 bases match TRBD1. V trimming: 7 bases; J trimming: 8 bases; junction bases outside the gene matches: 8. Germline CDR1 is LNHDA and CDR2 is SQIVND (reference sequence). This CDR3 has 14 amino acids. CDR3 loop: CASNPTGNDSPLHF. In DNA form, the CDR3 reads TGTGCCAGTAACCCGACAGGGAACGATTCACCCCTCCACTTT.

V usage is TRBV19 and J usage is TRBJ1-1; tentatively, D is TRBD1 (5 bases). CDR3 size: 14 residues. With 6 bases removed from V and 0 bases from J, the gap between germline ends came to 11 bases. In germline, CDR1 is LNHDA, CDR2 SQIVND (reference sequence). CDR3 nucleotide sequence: TGTGCCAGTAGCCATGACAGACTGAACACTGAAGCTTTCTTT. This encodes CASSHDRLNTEAFF.

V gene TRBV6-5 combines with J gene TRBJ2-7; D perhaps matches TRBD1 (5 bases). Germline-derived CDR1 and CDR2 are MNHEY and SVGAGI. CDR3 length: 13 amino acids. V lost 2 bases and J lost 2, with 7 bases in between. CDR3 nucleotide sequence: TGTGCCAGCAGTTACGACAGAACCTACGAGCAGTACTTC. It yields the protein CASSYDRTYEQYF.

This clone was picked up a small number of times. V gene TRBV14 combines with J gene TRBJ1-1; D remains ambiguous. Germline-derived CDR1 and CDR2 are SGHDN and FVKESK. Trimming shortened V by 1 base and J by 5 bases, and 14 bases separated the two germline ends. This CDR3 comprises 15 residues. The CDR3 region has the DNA TGTGCCAGCAGCCAAGTTTCTGTACGTAGGACTGAAGCTTTCTTT. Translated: CASSQVSVRRTEAFF.

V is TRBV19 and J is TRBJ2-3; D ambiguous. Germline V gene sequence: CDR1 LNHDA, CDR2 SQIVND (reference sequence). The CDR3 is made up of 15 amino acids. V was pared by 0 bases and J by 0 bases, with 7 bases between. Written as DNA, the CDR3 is TGTGCCAGTAGTATAGACAGATCTAGCACAGATACGCAGTATTTT. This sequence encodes CASSIDRSSTDTQYF. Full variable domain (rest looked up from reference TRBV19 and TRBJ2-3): DGGITQSPKYLFRKEGQNVTLSCEQNLNHDAMYWYRQDPGQGLRLIYYSQIVNDFQKGDIAEGYSVSREKKESFPLTVTSAQKNPTAFYLCASSIDRSSTDTQYFGPGTRLTVL.

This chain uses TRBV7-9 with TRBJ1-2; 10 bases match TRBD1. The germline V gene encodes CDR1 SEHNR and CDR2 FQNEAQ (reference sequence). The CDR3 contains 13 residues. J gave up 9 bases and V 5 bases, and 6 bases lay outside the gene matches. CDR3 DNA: TGTGCCAGCAGCGAGGGACAGGGGATTAGCTACACCTTC. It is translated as CASSEGQGISYTF.

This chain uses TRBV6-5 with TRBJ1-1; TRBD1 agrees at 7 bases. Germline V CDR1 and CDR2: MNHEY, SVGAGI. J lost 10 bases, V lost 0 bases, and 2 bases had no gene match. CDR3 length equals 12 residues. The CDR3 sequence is CASSYSQGGAFF. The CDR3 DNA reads TGTGCCAGCAGTTACTCCCAGGGGGGAGCTTTCTTT.

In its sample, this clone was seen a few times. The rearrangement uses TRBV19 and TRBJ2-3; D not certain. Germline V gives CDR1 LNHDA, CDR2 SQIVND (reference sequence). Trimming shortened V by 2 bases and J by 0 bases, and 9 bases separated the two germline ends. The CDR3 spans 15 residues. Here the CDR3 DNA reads TGTGCCAGTAGTATATCCCTGTCGAGCACAGATACGCAGTATTTT. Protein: CASSISLSSTDTQYF. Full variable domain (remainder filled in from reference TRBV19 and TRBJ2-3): DGGITQSPKYLFRKEGQNVTLSCEQNLNHDAMYWYRQDPGQGLRLIYYSQIVNDFQKGDIAEGYSVSREKKESFPLTVTSAQKNPTAFYLCASSISLSSTDTQYFGPGTRLTVL.

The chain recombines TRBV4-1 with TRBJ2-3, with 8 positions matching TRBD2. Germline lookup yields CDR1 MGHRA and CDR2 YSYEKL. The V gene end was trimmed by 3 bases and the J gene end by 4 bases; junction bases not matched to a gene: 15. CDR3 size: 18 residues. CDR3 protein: CASSHQFGLAFKADTQYF. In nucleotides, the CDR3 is TGCGCCAGCAGCCACCAATTTGGACTAGCCTTTAAAGCAGATACGCAGTATTTT.

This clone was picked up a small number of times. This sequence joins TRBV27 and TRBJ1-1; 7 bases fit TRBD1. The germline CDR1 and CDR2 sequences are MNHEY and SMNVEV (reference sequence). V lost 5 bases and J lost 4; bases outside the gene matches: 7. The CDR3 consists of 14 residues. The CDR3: CASSATGRRTEAFF. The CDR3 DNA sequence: TGTGCCAGCAGTGCGACAGGGAGGCGCACTGAAGCTTTCTTT.

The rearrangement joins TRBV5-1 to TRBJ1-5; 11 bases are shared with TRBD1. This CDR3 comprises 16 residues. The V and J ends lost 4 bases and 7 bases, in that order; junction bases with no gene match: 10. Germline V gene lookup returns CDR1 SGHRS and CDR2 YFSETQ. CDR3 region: CASSPEGQGVGQPQHF. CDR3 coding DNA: TGCGCCAGCAGCCCGGAGGGACAGGGGGTAGGACAGCCCCAGCATTTT.

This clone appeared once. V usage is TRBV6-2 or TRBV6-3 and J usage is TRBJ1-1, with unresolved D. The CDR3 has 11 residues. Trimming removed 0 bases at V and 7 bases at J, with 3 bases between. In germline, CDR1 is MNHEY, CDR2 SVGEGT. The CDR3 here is CASSYSREAFF. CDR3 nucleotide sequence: TGTGCCAGCAGTTACTCGCGTGAAGCTTTCTTT.

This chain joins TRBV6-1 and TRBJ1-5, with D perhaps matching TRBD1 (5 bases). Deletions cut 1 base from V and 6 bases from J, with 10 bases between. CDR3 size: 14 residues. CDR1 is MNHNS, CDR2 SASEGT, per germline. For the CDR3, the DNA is TGTGCCAGCAGTGAAGGGGGGATGGGTCAGCCCCAGCATTTT. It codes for CASSEGGMGQPQHF.

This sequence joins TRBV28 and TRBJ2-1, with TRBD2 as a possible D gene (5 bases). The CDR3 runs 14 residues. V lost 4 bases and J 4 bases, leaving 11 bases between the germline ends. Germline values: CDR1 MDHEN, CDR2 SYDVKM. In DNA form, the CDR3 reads TGTGCCAGCAGTTCGCGGGCAGCTTACAATGAGCAGTTCTTC. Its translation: CASSSRAAYNEQFF. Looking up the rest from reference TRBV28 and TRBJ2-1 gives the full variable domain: DVKVTQSSRYLVKRTGEKVFLECVQDMDHENMFWYRQDPGLGLRLIYFSYDVKMKEKGDIPEGYSVSREKKERFSLILESASTNQTSMYLCASSSRAAYNEQFFGPGTRLTVL.

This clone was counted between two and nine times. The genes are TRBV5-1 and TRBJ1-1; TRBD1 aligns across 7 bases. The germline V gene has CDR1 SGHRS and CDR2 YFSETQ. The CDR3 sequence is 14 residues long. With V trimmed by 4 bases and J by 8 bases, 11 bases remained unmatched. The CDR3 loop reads CASSQTGTKGEAFF. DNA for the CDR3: TGCGCCAGCAGCCAGACAGGGACCAAGGGAGAAGCTTTCTTT.

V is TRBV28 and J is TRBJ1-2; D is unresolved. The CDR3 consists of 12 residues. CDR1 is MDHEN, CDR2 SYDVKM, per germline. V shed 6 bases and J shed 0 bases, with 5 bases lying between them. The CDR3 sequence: CASRPPNYGYTF. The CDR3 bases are TGTGCCAGCAGGCCCCCTAACTATGGCTACACCTTC.

The CDR3 here is CASSPPGREQFF. The CDR3 DNA sequence: TGTGCCAGCAGCCCCCCAGGCCGCGAGCAGTTCTTC. The chain employs TRBV14 and TRBJ2-1; the D is unclear. This CDR3 contains 12 residues. Germline V CDR1 and CDR2: SGHDN, FVKESK. The V gene lost 4 bases and the J gene lost 10 bases, with 11 bases spanning the gap.

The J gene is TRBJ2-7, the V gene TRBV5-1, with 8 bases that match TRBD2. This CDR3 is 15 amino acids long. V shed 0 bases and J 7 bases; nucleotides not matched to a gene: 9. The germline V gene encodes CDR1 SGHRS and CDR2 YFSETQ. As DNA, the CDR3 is TGCGCCAGCAGCTTGGGGACTAGCCTATTCGATGAGCAGTACTTC. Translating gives CASSLGTSLFDEQYF.

The CDR3 loop reads CASSSGGLNGYTF. DNA of the CDR3: TGTGCCAGCAGCTCAGGGGGGCTCAATGGCTACACCTTC. The rearrangement links TRBV7-9 to TRBJ1-2; 7 bases fit TRBD1. Trimming at V came to 4 bases and at J to 6 bases, leaving 5 bases not matched to a gene. The CDR3 has 13 amino acids. Per germline, CDR1 SEHNR and CDR2 FQNEAQ (reference sequence). Complete variable domain (other parts from reference TRBV7-9 and TRBJ1-2): DTGVSQNPRHKITKRGQNVTFRCDPISEHNRLYWYRQTLGQGPEFLTYFQNEAQLEKSRLLSDRFSAERPKGSFSTLEIQRTEQGDSAMYLCASSSGGLNGYTFGSGTRLTVV.

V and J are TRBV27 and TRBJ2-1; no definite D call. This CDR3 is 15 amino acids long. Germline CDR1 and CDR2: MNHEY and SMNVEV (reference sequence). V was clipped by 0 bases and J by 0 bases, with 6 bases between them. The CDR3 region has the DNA TGTGCCAGCAGTTTATCATCGAGCTCCTACAATGAGCAGTTCTTC. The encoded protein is CASSLSSSSYNEQFF.

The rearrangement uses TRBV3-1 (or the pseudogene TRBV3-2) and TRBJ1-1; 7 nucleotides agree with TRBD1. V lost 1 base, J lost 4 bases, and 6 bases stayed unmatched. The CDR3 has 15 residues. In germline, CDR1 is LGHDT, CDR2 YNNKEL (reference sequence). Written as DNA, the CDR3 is TGTGCCAGCAGCCAAGGTTTAAGACAGGGCACTGAAGCTTTCTTT. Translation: CASSQGLRQGTEAFF.

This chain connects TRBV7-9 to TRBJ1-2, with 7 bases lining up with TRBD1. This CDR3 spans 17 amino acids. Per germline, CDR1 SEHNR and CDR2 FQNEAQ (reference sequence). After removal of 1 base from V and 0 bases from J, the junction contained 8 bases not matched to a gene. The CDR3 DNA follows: TGTGCCAGCAGCTTAGAAGACAGGGCGATTCCTAACTATGGCTACACCTTC. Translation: CASSLEDRAIPNYGYTF.

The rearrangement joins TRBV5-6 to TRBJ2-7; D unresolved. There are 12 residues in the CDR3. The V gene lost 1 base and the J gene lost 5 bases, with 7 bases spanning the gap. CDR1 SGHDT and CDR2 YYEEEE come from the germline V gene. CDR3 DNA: TGTGCCAGCAGCTTGCCGAACAACGAGCAGTACTTC. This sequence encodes CASSLPNNEQYF.

The CDR3 is CATSDQTGADTGELFF. DNA of the CDR3: TGTGCCACCAGTGATCAGACAGGGGCGGACACCGGGGAGCTGTTTTTT. The chain recombines TRBV24-1 with TRBJ2-2, with 8 bases aligning to TRBD1. The germline V gene encodes CDR1 KGHDR and CDR2 SFDVKD. V trimming: 3 bases; J trimming: 3 bases; junction bases outside the gene matches: 5. The CDR3 is 16 residues long.

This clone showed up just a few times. This chain's CDR3 is CASSYSTGGINTEAFF. CDR3 nucleotides: TGTGCCAGCAGTTACTCGACAGGGGGGATTAACACTGAAGCTTTCTTT. The rearrangement joins TRBV6-2 or TRBV6-3 to TRBJ1-1; TRBD1 agrees at 9 bases. CDR3 length: 16 amino acids. V gave up 0 bases and J gave up 2 bases; unmatched junction bases: 4. CDR1 MNHEY and CDR2 SVGEGT come from the germline V gene.

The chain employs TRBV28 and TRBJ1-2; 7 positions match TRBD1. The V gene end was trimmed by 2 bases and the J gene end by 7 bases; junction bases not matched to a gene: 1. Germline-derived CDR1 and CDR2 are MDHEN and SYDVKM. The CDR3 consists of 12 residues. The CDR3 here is CASSLGTVGYTF. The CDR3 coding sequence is TGTGCCAGCAGTTTAGGGACAGTTGGCTACACCTTC.

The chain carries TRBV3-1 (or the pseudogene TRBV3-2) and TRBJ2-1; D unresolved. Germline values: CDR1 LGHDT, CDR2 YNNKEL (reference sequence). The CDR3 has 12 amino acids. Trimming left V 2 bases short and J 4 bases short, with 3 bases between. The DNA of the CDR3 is TGTGCCAGCAGCCAACGGTACAATGAGCAGTTCTTC. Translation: CASSQRYNEQFF.

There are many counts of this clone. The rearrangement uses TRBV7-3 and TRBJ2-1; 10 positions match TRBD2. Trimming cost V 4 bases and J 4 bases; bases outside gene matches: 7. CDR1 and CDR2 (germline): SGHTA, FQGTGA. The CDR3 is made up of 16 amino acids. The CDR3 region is CASSSKAGGQYNEQFF. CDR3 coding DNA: TGTGCCAGCAGCTCGAAAGCGGGAGGGCAATACAATGAGCAGTTCTTC.

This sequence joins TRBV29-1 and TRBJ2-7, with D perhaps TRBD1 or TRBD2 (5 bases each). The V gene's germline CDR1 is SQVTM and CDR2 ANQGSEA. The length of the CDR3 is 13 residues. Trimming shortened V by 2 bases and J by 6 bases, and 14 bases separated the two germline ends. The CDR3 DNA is TGCAGCGTTGAAAAGGGGAGCAGAAGCGAGCAGTACTTC. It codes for CSVEKGSRSEQYF.

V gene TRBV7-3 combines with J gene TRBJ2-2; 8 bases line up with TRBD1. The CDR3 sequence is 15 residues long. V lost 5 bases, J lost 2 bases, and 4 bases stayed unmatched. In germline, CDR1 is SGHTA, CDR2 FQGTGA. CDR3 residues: CASSPGGRNTGELFF. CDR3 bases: TGTGCCAGCAGCCCAGGGGGCCGAAACACCGGGGAGCTGTTTTTT.

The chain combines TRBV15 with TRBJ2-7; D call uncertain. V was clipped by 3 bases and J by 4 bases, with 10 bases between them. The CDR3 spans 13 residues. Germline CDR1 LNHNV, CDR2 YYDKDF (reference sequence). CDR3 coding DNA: TGTGCCACCAGCAGTGGGGAAGGGTACGAGCAGTACTTC. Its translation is CATSSGEGYEQYF.